This T cell receptor (beta chain) was sequenced in a study of CD8 T cells in Susac syndrome. About 0.45 to 1 ug RNA was reverse transcribed with random hexamers. TCRdb used MiXCR to reprocess the immunoSEQ multiplex PCR reads, holding one entry per CDR3 protein. The top ten clones hold approximately 0.18% of a sample with about 300,000 distinct CDR3 sequences, about 91% of them seen once. Sequenced material: CD8+ T cells from PBMCs. The sequence derives from a human donor with multiple sclerosis.

The CDR3 bases are TGTGCCAGCAGCTTATTGACTAGCGGGACCTTCCACGAGCAGTACTTC. This translates into CASSLLTSGTFHEQYF. This chain joins TRBV7-9 and TRBJ2-7; TRBD2 matches at 11 bases. Germline-derived CDR1 and CDR2 are SEHNR and FQNEAQ (reference sequence). This CDR3 contains 16 residues. V lost 2 bases, J lost 5 bases, and 8 bases stayed unmatched.